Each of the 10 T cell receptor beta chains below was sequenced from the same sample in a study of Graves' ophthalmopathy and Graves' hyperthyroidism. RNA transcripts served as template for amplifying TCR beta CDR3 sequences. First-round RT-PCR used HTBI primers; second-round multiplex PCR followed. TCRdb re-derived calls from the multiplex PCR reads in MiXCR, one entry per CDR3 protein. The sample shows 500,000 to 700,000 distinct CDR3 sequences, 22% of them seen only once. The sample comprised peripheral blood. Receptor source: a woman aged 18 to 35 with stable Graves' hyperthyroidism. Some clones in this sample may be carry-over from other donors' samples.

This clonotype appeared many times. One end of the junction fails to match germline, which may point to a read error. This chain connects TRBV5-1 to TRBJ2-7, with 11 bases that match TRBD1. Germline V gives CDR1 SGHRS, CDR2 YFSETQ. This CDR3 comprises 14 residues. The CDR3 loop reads CASSLGQGAYEQYF. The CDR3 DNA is TGTGCCAGCAGTTTGGGACAGGGGGCCTACGAGCAGTACTTC.

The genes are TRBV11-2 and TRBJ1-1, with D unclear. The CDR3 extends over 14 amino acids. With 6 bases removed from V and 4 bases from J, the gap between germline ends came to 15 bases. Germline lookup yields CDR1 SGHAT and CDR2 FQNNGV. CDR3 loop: CASSSGNRGTEAFF. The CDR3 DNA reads TGTGCCAGCAGTTCCGGGAACCGGGGCACTGAAGCTTTCTTT.

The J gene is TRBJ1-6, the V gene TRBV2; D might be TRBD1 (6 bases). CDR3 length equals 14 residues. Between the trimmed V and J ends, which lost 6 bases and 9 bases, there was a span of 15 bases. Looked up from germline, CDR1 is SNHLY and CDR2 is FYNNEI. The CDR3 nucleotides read TGTGCCAGCAGGCCCTCAGGGGAGAGTTCACCCCTCCACTTT. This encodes CASRPSGESSPLHF.

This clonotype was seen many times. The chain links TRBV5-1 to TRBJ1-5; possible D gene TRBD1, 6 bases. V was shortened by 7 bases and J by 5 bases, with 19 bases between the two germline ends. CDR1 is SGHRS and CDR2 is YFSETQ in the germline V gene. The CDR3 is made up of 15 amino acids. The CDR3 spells CASSSTGRDDQPQHF. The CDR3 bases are TGCGCCAGCTCCAGTACAGGGAGGGACGATCAGCCCCAGCATTTT.

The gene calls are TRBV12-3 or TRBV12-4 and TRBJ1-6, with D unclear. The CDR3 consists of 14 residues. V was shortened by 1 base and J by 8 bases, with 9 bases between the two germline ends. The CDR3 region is CASSLVGSDSPLHF. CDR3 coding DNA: TGTGCCAGCAGTTTAGTGGGCTCCGATTCACCCCTCCACTTT.

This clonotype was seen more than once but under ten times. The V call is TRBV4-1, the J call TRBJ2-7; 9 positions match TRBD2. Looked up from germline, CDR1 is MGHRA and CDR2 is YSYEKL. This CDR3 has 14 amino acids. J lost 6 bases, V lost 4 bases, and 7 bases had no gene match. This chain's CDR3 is CASSPGLASAEQYF. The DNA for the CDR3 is TGCGCCAGCAGCCCCGGACTAGCGTCTGCCGAGCAGTACTTC.

The CDR3: CASNRATGELFF. The CDR3 coding sequence is TGTGCCAGCAATAGGGCCACCGGGGAGCTGTTTTTT. The chain recombines TRBV11-2 with TRBJ2-2; no clear D gene. CDR1 SGHAT and CDR2 FQNNGV come from the germline V gene. Trimming removed 7 bases from V and 4 bases from J, with 7 bases in between. The CDR3 totals 12 residues.

This CDR3 reads CSANSPMRDEQYF. CDR3 sequence (DNA): TGCAGTGCTAATTCCCCGATGAGGGACGAGCAGTACTTC. The V and J genes are TRBV20-1 and TRBJ2-7, with a tentative D call TRBD2 (5 bases). There are 13 residues in the CDR3. With 4 bases removed from V and 5 bases from J, the gap between germline ends came to 15 bases. Germline V CDR1 and CDR2: DFQATT, SNEGSKA (reference sequence).

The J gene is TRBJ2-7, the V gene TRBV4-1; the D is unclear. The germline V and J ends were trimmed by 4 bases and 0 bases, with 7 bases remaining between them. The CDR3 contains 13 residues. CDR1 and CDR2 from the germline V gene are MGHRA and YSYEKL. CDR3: CASSPILSYEQYV. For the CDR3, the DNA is TGCGCCAGCAGCCCAATCCTCTCCTACGAGCAGTACGTC.

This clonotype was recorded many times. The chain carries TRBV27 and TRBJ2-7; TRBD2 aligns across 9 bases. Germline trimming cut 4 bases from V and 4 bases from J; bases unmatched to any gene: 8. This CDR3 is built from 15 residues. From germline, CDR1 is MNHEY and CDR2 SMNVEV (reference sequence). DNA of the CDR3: TGTGCCAGCAGTTCTAGCGGGGTGGGAAGGTACGAGCAGTACTTC. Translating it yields CASSSSGVGRYEQYF.